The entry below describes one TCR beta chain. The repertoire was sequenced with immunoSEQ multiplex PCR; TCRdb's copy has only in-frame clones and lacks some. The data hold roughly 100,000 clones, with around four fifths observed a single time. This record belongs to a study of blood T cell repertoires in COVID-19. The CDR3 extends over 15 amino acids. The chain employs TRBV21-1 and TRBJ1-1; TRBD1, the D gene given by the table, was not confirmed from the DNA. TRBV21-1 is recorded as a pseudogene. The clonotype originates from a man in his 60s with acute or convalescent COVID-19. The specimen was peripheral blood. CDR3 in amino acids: CASSKGPHGNTEAFF. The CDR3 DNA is TGTGCCAGCAGCAAAGGGCCACATGGGAACACTGAAGCTTTCTTT.